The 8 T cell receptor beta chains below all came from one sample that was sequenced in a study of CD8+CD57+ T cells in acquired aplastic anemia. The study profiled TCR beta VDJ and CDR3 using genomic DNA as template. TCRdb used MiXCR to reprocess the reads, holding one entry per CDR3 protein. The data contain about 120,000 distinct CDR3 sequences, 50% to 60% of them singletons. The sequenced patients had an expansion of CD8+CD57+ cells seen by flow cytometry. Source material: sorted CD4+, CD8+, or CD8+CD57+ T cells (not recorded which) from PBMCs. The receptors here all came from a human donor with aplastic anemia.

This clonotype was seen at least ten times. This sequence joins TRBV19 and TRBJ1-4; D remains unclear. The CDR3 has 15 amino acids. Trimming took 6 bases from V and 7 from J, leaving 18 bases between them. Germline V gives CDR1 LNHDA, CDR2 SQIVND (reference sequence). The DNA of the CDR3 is TGTGCCAGTAGGGACTCGGACGGCGTACGTGAAAAACTGTTTTTT. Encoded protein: CASRDSDGVREKLFF.

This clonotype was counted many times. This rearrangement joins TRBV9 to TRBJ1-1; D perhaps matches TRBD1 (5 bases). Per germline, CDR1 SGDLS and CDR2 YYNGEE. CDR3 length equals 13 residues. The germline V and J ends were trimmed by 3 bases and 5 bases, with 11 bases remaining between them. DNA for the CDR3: TGTGCCAGCAGCGAATTTGGGGGGACTGAAGCTTTCTTT. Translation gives CASSEFGGTEAFF.

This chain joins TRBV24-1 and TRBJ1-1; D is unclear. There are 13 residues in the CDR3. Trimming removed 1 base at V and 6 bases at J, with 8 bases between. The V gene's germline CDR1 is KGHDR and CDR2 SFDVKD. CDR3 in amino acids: CATSDFGMAEAFF. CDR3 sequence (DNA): TGTGCCACCAGTGATTTCGGAATGGCTGAAGCTTTCTTT.

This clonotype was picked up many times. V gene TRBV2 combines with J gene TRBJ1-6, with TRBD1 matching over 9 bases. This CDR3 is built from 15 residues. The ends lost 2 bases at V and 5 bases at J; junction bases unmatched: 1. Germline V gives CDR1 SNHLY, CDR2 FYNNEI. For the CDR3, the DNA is TGTGCCAGCAGTGAATGGGACAGGGATAATTCACCCCTCCACTTT. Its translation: CASSEWDRDNSPLHF.

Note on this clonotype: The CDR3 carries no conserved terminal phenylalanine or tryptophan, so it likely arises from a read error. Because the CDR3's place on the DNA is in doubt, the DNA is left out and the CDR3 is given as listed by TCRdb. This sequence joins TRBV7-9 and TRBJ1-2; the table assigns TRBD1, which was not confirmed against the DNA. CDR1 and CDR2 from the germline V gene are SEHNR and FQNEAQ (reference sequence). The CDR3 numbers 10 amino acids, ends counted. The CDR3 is CASGGYGYTC.

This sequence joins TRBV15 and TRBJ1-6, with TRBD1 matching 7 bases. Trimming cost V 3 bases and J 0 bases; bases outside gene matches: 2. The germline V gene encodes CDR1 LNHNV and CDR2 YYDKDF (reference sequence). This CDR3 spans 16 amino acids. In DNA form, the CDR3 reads TGTGCCACCAGCAGGGGGACAGTCTCCTATAATTCACCCCTCCACTTT. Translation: CATSRGTVSYNSPLHF. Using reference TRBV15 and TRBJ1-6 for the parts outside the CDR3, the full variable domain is DAMVIQNPRYQVTQFGKPVTLSCSQTLNHNVMYWYQQKSSQAPKLLFHYYDKDFNNEADTPDNFQSRRPNTSFCFLDIRSPGLGDTAMYLCATSRGTVSYNSPLHFGNGTRLTVT.

CDR3 DNA: TGCAGCGTTGTTGGAACTAGCGGGGGCCTCAATGAGCAGTTCTTC. Translating it yields CSVVGTSGGLNEQFF. V is TRBV29-1 and J is TRBJ2-1; 11 bases align to TRBD2. The CDR3 runs to 15 residues. The J segment lost 6 bases and the V segment lost 4 bases, leaving 8 bases of the junction unmatched. Germline-derived CDR1 and CDR2 are SQVTM and ANQGSEA.

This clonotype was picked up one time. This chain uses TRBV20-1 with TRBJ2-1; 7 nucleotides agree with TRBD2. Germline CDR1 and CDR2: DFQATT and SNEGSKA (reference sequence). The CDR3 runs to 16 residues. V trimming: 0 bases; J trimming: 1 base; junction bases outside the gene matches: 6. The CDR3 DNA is TGCAGTGCTAGAGATAAAAGCGGGGAATCCTACAATGAGCAGTTCTTC. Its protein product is CSARDKSGESYNEQFF.